This TCR beta chain was observed in a study of blood T cell repertoires in COVID-19. This CDR3 region has 14 residues. Germline values: CDR1 SGDLS, CDR2 YYNGEE. V was clipped by 3 bases and J by 4 bases; unmatched bases: 6. TCRdb's table, derived via immunoSEQ multiplex PCR, lists solely in-frame clones and lacks some. The sample lists 250,000 to 300,000 clones; 88% were seen once. The chain is built from TRBV9 and TRBJ1-2, with 7 positions matching TRBD1. The sequenced sample consisted of peripheral blood. The TCR originated in a woman in her 30s with COVID-19, enrolled during active disease. The CDR3 DNA reads TGTGCCAGCAGCGGACCCAGGGACAGCTATGGCTACACCTTC. This encodes CASSGPRDSYGYTF.